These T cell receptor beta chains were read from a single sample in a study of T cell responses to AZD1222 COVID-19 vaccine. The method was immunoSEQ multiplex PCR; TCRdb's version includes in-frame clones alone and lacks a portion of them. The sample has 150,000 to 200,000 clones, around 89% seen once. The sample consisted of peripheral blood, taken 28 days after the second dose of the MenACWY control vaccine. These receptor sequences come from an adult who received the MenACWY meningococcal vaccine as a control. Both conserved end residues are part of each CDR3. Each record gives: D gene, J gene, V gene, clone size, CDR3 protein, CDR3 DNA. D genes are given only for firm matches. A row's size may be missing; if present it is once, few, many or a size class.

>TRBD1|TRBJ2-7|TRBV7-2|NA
CASSSRTGYGEQYF
TGTGCCAGCAGCTCCCGGACAGGGTACGGCGAGCAGTACTTC
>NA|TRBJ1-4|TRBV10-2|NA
CASSEVVTNEKLFF
TGCGCCAGCAGTGAGGTGGTGACTAATGAAAAACTGTTTTTT
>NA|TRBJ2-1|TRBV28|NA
CASSFRDEYNEQFF
TGTGCCAGCAGCTTCCGGGACGAGTACAATGAGCAGTTCTTC
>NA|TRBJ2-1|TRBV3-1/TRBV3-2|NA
CASSQFMYGASYNEQFF
TGTGCCAGCAGCCAATTCATGTACGGGGCCTCCTACAATGAGCAGTTCTTC
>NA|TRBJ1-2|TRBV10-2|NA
CASSESADNYGYTF
TGCGCCAGCAGTGAGTCGGCGGATAACTATGGCTACACCTTC
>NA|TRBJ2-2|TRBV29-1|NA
CSVRVTGELFF
TGCAGCGTTCGGGTAACCGGGGAGCTGTTTTTT
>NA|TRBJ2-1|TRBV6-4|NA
CASSESPSYNEQFF
TGTGCCAGCAGTGAGTCACCCTCCTACAATGAGCAGTTCTTC
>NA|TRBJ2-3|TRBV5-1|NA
CASSLLGLYTDTQYF
TGCGCCAGCAGCTTGCTAGGGCTCTACACAGATACGCAGTATTTT
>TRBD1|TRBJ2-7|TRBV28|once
CASSLTGAYEQYF
TGTGCCAGCAGTTTAACAGGGGCCTACGAGCAGTACTTC
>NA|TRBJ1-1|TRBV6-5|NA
CASRTPGAEAFF
TGTGCCAGCAGGACTCCCGGGGCTGAAGCTTTCTTT
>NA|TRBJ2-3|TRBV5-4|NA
CASSLFGDFRTDTQYF
TGTGCCAGCAGCTTGTTCGGGGACTTCCGCACAGATACGCAGTATTTT
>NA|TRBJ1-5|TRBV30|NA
CAWSTGSNQPQHF
TGTGCCTGGAGTACGGGTAGCAATCAGCCCCAGCATTTT
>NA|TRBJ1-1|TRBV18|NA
CASSPSEDKSQAFF
TGTGCCAGCTCACCAAGCGAGGATAAATCTCAAGCTTTCTTT
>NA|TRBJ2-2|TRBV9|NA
CASSPSGSGELFF
TGTGCCAGCAGCCCGAGCGGGTCCGGGGAGCTGTTTTTT
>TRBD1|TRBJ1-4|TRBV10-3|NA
CAISRQGNEKLFF
TGTGCCATCAGTCGACAGGGTAATGAAAAACTGTTTTTT
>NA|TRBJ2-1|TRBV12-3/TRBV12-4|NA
CASSVGPWNEQFF
TGTGCCAGCAGTGTCGGGCCCTGGAATGAGCAGTTCTTC
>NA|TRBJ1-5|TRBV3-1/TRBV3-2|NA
CASSQGVLPQHF
TGTGCCAGCAGCCAAGGGGTATTGCCCCAGCATTTT
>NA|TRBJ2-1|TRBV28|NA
CASSLWGGEQFF
TGTGCCAGCAGTTTATGGGGGGGTGAGCAGTTCTTC
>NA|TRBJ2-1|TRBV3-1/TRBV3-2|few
CASSQEEYNEQFF
TGTGCCAGCAGCCAAGAGGAATACAATGAGCAGTTCTTC
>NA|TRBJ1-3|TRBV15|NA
CATSRIVSGNTIYF
TGTGCCACCAGCAGAATTGTCTCTGGAAACACCATATATTTT
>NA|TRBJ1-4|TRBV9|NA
CASSGGFANEKLFF
TGTGCCAGCAGCGGGGGTTTTGCTAATGAAAAACTGTTTTTT
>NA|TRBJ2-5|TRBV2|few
CASKFGQRTLETQYF
TGTGCCAGCAAGTTCGGACAGCGGACCTTAGAGACCCAGTACTTC
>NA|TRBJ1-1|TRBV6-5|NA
CASGRQPNTEAFF
TGTGCCAGCGGTCGACAGCCGAACACTGAAGCTTTCTTT
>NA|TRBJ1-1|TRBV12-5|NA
CASALNRDLIGAEAFF
TGTGCTAGTGCCCTTAACAGGGACCTCATAGGGGCTGAAGCTTTCTTT
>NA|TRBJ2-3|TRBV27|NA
CASSLRVRGLGTDTQYF
TGTGCCAGCAGTTTAAGGGTAAGGGGACTGGGCACAGATACGCAGTATTTT
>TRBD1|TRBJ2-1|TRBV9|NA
CASSESGQGYNEQFF
TGTGCCAGCAGCGAATCGGGACAGGGTTACAATGAGCAGTTCTTC
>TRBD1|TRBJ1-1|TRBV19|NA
CASSGTGGGGGTEAFF
TGTGCCAGTAGTGGGACAGGGGGCGGGGGCGGCACTGAAGCTTTCTTT
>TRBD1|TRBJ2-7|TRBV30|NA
CAWTRQGVYEQYF
TGTGCCTGGACAAGACAGGGGGTGTACGAGCAGTACTTC
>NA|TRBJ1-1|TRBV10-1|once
CASSKQENTEAFF
TGCGCCAGCAGTAAACAGGAGAACACTGAAGCTTTCTTT
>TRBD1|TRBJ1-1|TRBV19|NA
CASNRQGGTEAFF
TGTGCCAGTAATCGACAGGGAGGGACTGAAGCTTTCTTT
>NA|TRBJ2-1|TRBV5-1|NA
CASSELDGSEQFF
TGCGCCAGCAGCGAACTTGATGGCAGTGAGCAGTTCTTC
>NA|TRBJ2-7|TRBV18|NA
CASSPVSQPSYEQYF
TGTGCCAGCTCACCGGTGAGCCAGCCCTCCTACGAGCAGTACTTC
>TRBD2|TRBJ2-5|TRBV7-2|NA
CASSLVYAGGKAETQYF
TGTGCCAGCAGCTTAGTTTACGCGGGAGGGAAGGCGGAGACCCAGTACTTC
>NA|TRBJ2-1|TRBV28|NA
CASRPAAGSNEQFF
TGTGCCAGCAGACCTGCGGCGGGGAGCAATGAGCAGTTCTTC
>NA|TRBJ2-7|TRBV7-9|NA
CASSLLDSSYEQYF
TGTGCCAGCAGCTTACTGGACAGTTCCTACGAGCAGTACTTC
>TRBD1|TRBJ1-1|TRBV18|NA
CASSPPDRAAAFF
TGTGCCAGCTCACCTCCGGACAGGGCAGCAGCTTTCTTT
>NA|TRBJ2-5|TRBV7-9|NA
CASSLVQEGEETQYF
TGTGCCAGCAGCTTGGTACAGGAAGGCGAAGAGACCCAGTACTTC
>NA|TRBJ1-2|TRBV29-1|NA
CSVEEGGGWGYTF
TGCAGCGTTGAAGAAGGAGGGGGTTGGGGCTACACCTTC
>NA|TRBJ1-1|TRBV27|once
CASSLVSGLNTEAFF
TGTGCCAGCAGTTTAGTCTCCGGGTTGAACACTGAAGCTTTCTTT
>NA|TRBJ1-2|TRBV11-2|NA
CASSLDPGAGYGYTF
TGTGCCAGCAGCTTAGATCCGGGGGCCGGCTATGGCTACACCTTC
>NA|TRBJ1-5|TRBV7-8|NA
CASSDHNQPQHF
TGTGCCAGCAGCGACCACAATCAGCCCCAGCATTTT
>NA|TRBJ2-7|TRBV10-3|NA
CAISDIDRDNYYEQYF
TGTGCCATCAGTGACATCGACCGGGACAATTACTACGAGCAGTACTTC
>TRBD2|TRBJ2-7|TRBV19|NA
CASSDTSGRVYEQYF
TGTGCCAGTAGTGATACTAGCGGGAGGGTTTACGAGCAGTACTTC
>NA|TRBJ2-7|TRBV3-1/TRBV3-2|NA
CASSQERSDYAYEQYF
TGTGCCAGCAGCCAAGAGCGGAGCGACTATGCCTACGAGCAGTACTTC
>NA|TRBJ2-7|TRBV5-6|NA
CASSFLLALSSSYEQYF
TGTGCCAGCAGCTTCCTACTAGCTCTTAGTAGCTCCTACGAGCAGTACTTC
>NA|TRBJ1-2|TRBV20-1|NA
CSATAPGYTF
TGCAGTGCCACCGCCCCGGGCTACACCTTC
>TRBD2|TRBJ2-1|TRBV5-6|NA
CASTPLGGSYNEQFF
TGTGCCAGCACCCCCCTCGGCGGGAGCTACAATGAGCAGTTCTTC
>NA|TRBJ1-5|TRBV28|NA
CASSFEALALYQPQHF
TGTGCCAGCAGTTTCGAGGCCCTCGCCCTCTATCAGCCCCAGCATTTT
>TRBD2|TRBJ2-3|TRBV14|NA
CASSRLAGDPDTQYF
TGTGCCAGCAGCCGCCTAGCGGGAGACCCAGATACGCAGTATTTT
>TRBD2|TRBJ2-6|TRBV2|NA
CASSGNSGRARGANVLTF
TGTGCCAGCAGTGGGAATAGCGGGAGGGCGCGTGGGGCCAACGTCCTGACTTTC
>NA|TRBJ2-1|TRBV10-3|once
CAISTTNEQFF
TGTGCCATCAGTACTACGAATGAGCAGTTCTTC
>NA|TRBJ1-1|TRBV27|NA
CASSLAARTEAFF
TGTGCCAGCAGTTTGGCCGCGCGCACTGAAGCTTTCTTT
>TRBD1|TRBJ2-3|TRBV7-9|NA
CASSLGGTGGFWSTDTQYF
TGTGCCAGCAGCTTAGGAGGGACAGGGGGCTTTTGGAGCACAGATACGCAGTATTTT
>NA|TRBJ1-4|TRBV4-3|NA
CASSQDRTDEKLFF
TGCGCCAGCAGCCAAGACCGGACAGACGAAAAACTGTTTTTT
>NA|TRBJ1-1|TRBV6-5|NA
CASIASMNTEAFF
TGTGCCAGCATAGCCAGCATGAACACTGAAGCTTTCTTT